The following is a T cell receptor beta chain sequence with its context. Its target is unknown. The source of the sample is a study of cytomegalovirus exposure and HLA in healthy donors. The CDR3 covers 14 residues. The germline gives CDR1 SGHNT, CDR2 YYREEE (reference sequence). After removal of 2 bases from V and 2 bases from J, the junction contained 4 bases not matched to a gene. The PCR used 60 Vbeta and 13 Jbeta primers. TCRdb keeps only in-frame clones here, not all; method: immunoSEQ multiplex PCR. The sample shows about 140,000 clones, more than 75% of them seen only once. Study findings and constraints: What TCR beta sequences reportedly achieved was accurate prediction of HLA-A and HLA-B alleles in most subjects. Excluded were some V segments that proved indistinguishable, including TRBV6-2 and TRBV6-3.

Though nominally healthy at sampling, donors likely had unrecorded immune exposures. The rearrangement uses TRBV5-4 and TRBJ2-7; 7 bases are shared with TRBD1. The specimen was PBMCs. This clonotype originated in a man aged 18-30 years in good health and CMV-seropositive. Here the CDR3 DNA reads TGTGCCAGCAGCTTTGGGACAGAAGCCTACGAGCAGTACTTC. Translated: CASSFGTEAYEQYF.